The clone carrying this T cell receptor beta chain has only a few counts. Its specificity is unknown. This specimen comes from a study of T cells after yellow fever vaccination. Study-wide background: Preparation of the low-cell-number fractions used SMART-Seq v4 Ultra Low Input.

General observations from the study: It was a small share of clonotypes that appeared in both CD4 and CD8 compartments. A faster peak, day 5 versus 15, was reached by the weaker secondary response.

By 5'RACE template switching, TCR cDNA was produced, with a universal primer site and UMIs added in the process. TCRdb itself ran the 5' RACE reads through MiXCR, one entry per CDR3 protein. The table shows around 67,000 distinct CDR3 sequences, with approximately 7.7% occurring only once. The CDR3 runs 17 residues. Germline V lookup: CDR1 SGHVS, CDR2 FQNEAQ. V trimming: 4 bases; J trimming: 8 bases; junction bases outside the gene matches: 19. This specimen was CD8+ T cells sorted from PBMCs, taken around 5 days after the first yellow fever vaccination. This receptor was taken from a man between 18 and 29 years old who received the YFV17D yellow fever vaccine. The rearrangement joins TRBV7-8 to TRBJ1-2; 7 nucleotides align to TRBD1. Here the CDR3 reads CASSYMSTGAPDEGYTF. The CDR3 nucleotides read TGTGCCAGCAGCTACATGTCAACAGGGGCGCCGGACGAGGGCTACACCTTC. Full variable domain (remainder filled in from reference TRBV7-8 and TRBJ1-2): GAGVSQSPRYKVAKRGQDVALRCDPISGHVSLFWYQQALGQGPEFLTYFQNEAQLDKSGLPSDRFFAERPEGSVSTLKIQRTQQEDSAVYLCASSYMSTGAPDEGYTFGSGTRLTVV.